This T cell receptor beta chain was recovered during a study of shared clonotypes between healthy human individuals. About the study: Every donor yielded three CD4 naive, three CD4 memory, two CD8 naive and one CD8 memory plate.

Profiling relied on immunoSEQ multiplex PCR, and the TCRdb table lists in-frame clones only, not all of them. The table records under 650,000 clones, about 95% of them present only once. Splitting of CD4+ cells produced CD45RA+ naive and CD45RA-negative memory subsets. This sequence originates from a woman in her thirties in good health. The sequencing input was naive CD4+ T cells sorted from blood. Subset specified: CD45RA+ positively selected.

DNA of the CDR3: TGCGCCAGCAGTATTCCCGGGACTAGCAAGTCCAATGAGCAGTTCTTC. Amino acids: CASSIPGTSKSNEQFF. This chain uses TRBV5-1 with TRBJ2-1; 9 nucleotides line up with TRBD2. The J segment lost 6 bases and the V segment lost 5 bases, leaving 12 bases of the junction unmatched. From germline, CDR1 is SGHRS and CDR2 YFSETQ. CDR3 length: 16 amino acids.